A single sample is the source of the 22 T cell receptor beta chains below, sequenced in a study of CD8+ T cells in alopecia areata. Treatment denoted: oral pan-JAK inhibitor, 5-10 mg twice daily. As the sequencing template, cDNA was produced by extracting RNA and reverse transcribing it. Repertoires were generated with immunoSEQ multiplex PCR, while TCRdb's copy carries only in-frame clones and drops some. The data show fewer than 250,000 clones, with less than 70% seen just once and 1.3% held by the top ten. The sample was CD4+ T cells sorted from blood, taken at week 49, from a patient treated with tofacitinib. These TCRs come from a human donor with alopecia areata.

A word on this clone: The sample holds other DNA sequences that translate to the same CDR3. This chain links TRBV30 with TRBJ1-1; D remains unclear. Looked up from germline, CDR1 is GTSNPN and CDR2 is SVGIG (reference sequence). Trimming took off 0 bases at V and 5 bases at J, with 7 bases between the two ends. The CDR3 runs to 12 residues. Written as DNA, the CDR3 is TGTGCCTGGAGTGTACGTAGGACTGAAGCTTTCTTT. It is translated as CAWSVRRTEAFF.

This chain links TRBV19 with TRBJ2-3; 8 bases are shared with TRBD1. The germline V gene has CDR1 LNHDA and CDR2 SQIVND (reference sequence). V was clipped by 7 bases and J by 2 bases; unmatched bases: 2. CDR3 length: 13 amino acids. This CDR3 is CASKDRVTDTQYF. CDR3 nucleotide sequence: TGTGCCAGTAAGGACAGGGTCACAGATACGCAGTATTTT.

This clone was observed a single time. The J gene is TRBJ1-2, the V gene TRBV6-1; D remains ambiguous. The germline V and J ends were trimmed by 7 bases and 4 bases, with 4 bases remaining between them. Looked up from germline, CDR1 is MNHNS and CDR2 is SASEGT. The CDR3 length is 10 residues. CDR3 residues: CASKVYGYTF. The CDR3 DNA sequence: TGTGCCAGCAAAGTCTATGGCTACACCTTC.

This chain uses TRBV7-2 with TRBJ2-1; TRBD1 matches 9 bases. Per germline, CDR1 SGHTA and CDR2 FQGNSA. Trimming removed 4 bases from V and 8 bases from J; junction bases left unmatched: 9. The CDR3 consists of 15 residues. Here the CDR3 DNA reads TGTGCCAGCAGCTCGTGGGGACAGGGTAGGGATGAGCAGTTCTTC. Amino acid sequence: CASSSWGQGRDEQFF.

This chain joins TRBV2 and TRBJ2-7; D is unresolved. Per germline, CDR1 SNHLY and CDR2 FYNNEI. The CDR3 covers 14 residues. Trimming left V 7 bases short and J 6 bases short, with 19 bases between. This chain's CDR3 is CASNPPTGSAEQYF. The CDR3 DNA sequence: TGTGCCAGCAACCCTCCGACCGGTTCCGCCGAGCAGTACTTC.

This clone was seen a handful of times. The chain combines TRBV10-2 with TRBJ1-1, with a tentative D call TRBD1 (6 bases). There are 13 residues in the CDR3. V lost 6 bases and J lost 1, with 9 bases in between. CDR1 is WSHSY, CDR2 SAAADI, per germline. DNA for the CDR3: TGCGCCAGCAGGAGACAGGAGAACACTGAAGCTTTCTTT. Residues: CASRRQENTEAFF.

The chain couples TRBV23-1 to TRBJ1-5; no clear D. TRBV23-1 is marked as an open reading frame, function uncertain. V was shortened by 2 bases and J by 0 bases, with 11 bases between the two germline ends. CDR3 length: 16 residues. CDR3 nucleotides: TGCGCCAGCAGTCAAGGGTCGTTTGATAGCAATCAGCCCCAGCATTTT. Translating it yields CASSQGSFDSNQPQHF.

J is TRBJ1-6 and V is TRBV4-3; D is undetermined. CDR3 length equals 14 residues. V was cut by 3 bases and J by 5 bases, with 8 bases left in between. Per germline, CDR1 LGHNA and CDR2 YSLEER. The CDR3 sequence: CASSQGSHNSPLHF. As DNA, the CDR3 is TGCGCCAGCAGCCAGGGCTCTCATAATTCACCCCTCCACTTT.

Turning to this clone: The same CDR3 also results from other DNA sequences found in this sample. The chain employs TRBV29-1 and TRBJ2-5; D might be TRBD1 (5 bases). Trimming removed 4 bases at V and 5 bases at J, with 8 bases between. Germline CDR1 is SQVTM and CDR2 is ANQGSEA. The CDR3 runs 11 residues. The CDR3 spells CSVVGRETQYF. The CDR3 DNA reads as TGCAGCGTTGTGGGGCGGGAGACCCAGTACTTC.

The sample holds many counts of this clone. The J gene is TRBJ1-6, the V gene TRBV25-1, with D perhaps matching TRBD1 (5 bases). The germline V gene has CDR1 MGHDK and CDR2 SYGVNS. The CDR3 loop spans 13 amino acids. Trimming removed 7 bases at V and 7 bases at J, with 11 bases between. CDR3 in amino acids: CASTSGPNSPLHF. The CDR3 DNA reads TGTGCCAGCACATCAGGGCCCAATTCACCCCTCCACTTT.

The chain recombines TRBV4-3 with TRBJ1-1; D call uncertain. CDR1 and CDR2 (germline): LGHNA, YSLEER. This CDR3 is built from 14 residues. Trimming took off 1 base at V and 5 bases at J, with 11 bases between the two ends. CDR3 nucleotide sequence: TGCGCCAGCAGCCAAGGTGGGGAATTTACTGAAGCTTTCTTT. Protein sequence: CASSQGGEFTEAFF.

The V and J genes are TRBV29-1 and TRBJ1-1; no clear D gene. Trimming took off 3 bases at V and 6 bases at J, with 17 bases between the two ends. Germline-derived CDR1 and CDR2 are SQVTM and ANQGSEA. The CDR3 extends over 14 amino acids. The DNA for the CDR3 is TGCAGCGTTGACCCCTCCAATTTGGTCCCTGAAGCTTTCTTT. It specifies CSVDPSNLVPEAFF.

V is TRBV20-1 and J is TRBJ1-5, with D uncertain. CDR1 and CDR2 (germline): DFQATT, SNEGSKA (reference sequence). V was cut by 1 base and J by 7 bases, with 2 bases left in between. The CDR3 consists of 10 residues. CDR3 residues: CSARVQPQHF. CDR3 nucleotide sequence: TGCAGTGCTAGAGTACAGCCCCAGCATTTT.

The rearrangement uses TRBV4-1 and TRBJ2-7; D is unclear. CDR3 size: 14 residues. The germline gives CDR1 MGHRA, CDR2 YSYEKL. V lost 1 base to trimming and J lost 4 bases, with 11 bases between them. The DNA of the CDR3 is TGCGCCAGCAGCCAAGTGGGGATGGGGTACGAGCAGTACTTC. This sequence encodes CASSQVGMGYEQYF.

This clone was seen only once. The rearrangement joins TRBV30 to TRBJ1-5, with D hard to call. The germline CDR1 and CDR2 sequences are GTSNPN and SVGIG (reference sequence). Trimming shortened V by 1 base and J by 1 base, and 5 bases separated the two germline ends. The CDR3 is made up of 13 amino acids. The CDR3 sequence: CAWSEGSNQPQHF. As DNA, the CDR3 is TGTGCCTGGAGTGAGGGCAGCAATCAGCCCCAGCATTTT.

This clone was observed a few times. The V call is TRBV10-3, the J call TRBJ2-2, with D uncertain. This CDR3 comprises 12 residues. The germline V gene has CDR1 ENHRY and CDR2 SYGVKD. The V and J ends lost 7 bases and 3 bases respectively, with 6 bases between them. CDR3 region: CAITGYTGELFF. In nucleotides, the CDR3 is TGTGCCATCACCGGGTACACCGGGGAGCTGTTTTTT.

This clone was counted only a few times. The chain has TRBV7-3 and TRBJ2-1; D is unclear. CDR3 length: 11 amino acids. V lost 5 bases and J lost 3, with 2 bases in between. CDR1 is SGHTA and CDR2 is FQGTGA in the germline V gene. CDR3: CASSDYNEQFF. CDR3 in DNA: TGTGCCAGCAGCGACTACAATGAGCAGTTCTTC.

This clone was seen a handful of times. The chain recombines TRBV7-3 with TRBJ2-2; D is unclear. The CDR3 is 11 amino acids. CDR1 is SGHTA and CDR2 is FQGTGA in the germline V gene. Trimming took off 0 bases at V and 7 bases at J, with 0 bases between the two ends. The CDR3 reads CASSLTGELFF. The CDR3 DNA is TGTGCCAGCAGCTTAACCGGGGAGCTGTTTTTT.

This clone was observed a handful of times. This chain uses TRBV7-9 with TRBJ2-3, with TRBD2 matching 8 bases. This CDR3 has 15 amino acids. The J segment lost 2 bases and the V segment lost 3 bases, leaving 4 bases of the junction unmatched. The germline V gene has CDR1 SEHNR and CDR2 FQNEAQ (reference sequence). The CDR3 region is CASSFGAGDTDTQYF. The CDR3 DNA reads as TGTGCCAGCAGCTTCGGAGCGGGGGACACAGATACGCAGTATTTT.

This clone appeared once. The V call is TRBV6-5, the J call TRBJ2-5, with D tentatively TRBD1 or TRBD2 (5 bases each). CDR1 MNHEY and CDR2 SVGAGI come from the germline V gene. V was trimmed by 0 bases and J by 5 bases, leaving 13 bases between them. The CDR3 consists of 15 residues. The CDR3 sequence is CASSYSGTPDETQYF. CDR3 nucleotides: TGTGCCAGCAGTTACTCCGGGACCCCTGACGAGACCCAGTACTTC.

Turning to this clone: This CDR3 is also generated by other DNA sequences in the sample. The chain has TRBV30 and TRBJ1-4; 11 bases fit TRBD1. The CDR3 loop spans 13 amino acids. Germline V gene lookup returns CDR1 GTSNPN and CDR2 SVGIG (reference sequence). Trimming removed 3 bases from V and 7 bases from J; junction bases left unmatched: 1. The CDR3: CAWSGQGAEKLFF. CDR3 in DNA: TGTGCCTGGAGCGGACAGGGGGCTGAAAAACTGTTTTTT.

This rearrangement joins TRBV6-1 to TRBJ2-6; the match to TRBD1 covers 8 bases. The germline gives CDR1 MNHNS, CDR2 SASEGT. Trimming cost V 4 bases and J 0 bases; bases outside gene matches: 2. The length of the CDR3 is 16 residues. The CDR3 reads CASSAQGASGANVLTF. The DNA for the CDR3 is TGTGCCAGCAGTGCCCAGGGGGCCTCTGGGGCCAACGTCCTGACTTTC.